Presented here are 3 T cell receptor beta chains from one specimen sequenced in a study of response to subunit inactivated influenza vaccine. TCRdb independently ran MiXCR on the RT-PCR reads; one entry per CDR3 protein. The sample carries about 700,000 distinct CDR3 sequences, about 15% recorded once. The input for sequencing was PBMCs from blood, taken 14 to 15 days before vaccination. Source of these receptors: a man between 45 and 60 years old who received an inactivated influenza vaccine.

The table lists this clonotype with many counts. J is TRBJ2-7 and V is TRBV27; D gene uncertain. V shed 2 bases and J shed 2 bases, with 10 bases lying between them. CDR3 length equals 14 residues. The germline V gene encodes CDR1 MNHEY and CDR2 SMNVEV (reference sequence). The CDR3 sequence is CASSLTQSTYEQYF. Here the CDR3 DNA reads TGTGCCAGCAGTTTAACCCAGAGCACCTACGAGCAGTACTTC.

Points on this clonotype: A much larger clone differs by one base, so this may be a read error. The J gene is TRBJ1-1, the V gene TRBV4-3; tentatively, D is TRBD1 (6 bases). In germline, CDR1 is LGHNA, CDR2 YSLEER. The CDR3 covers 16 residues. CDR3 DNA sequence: TGCCCCAGCAGCCAAGATACCGGGGGCCGGACCACTGAAGCTTTCTTT. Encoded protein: CPSSQDTGGRTTEAFF.

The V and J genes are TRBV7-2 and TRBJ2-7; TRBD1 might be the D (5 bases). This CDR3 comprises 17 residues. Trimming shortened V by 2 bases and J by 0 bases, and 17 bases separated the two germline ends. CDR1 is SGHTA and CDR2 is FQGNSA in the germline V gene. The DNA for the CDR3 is TGTGCCAGCAGCTTACTACAGGTACCAGTCCCCTCCTACGAGCAGTACTTC. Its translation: CASSLLQVPVPSYEQYF.